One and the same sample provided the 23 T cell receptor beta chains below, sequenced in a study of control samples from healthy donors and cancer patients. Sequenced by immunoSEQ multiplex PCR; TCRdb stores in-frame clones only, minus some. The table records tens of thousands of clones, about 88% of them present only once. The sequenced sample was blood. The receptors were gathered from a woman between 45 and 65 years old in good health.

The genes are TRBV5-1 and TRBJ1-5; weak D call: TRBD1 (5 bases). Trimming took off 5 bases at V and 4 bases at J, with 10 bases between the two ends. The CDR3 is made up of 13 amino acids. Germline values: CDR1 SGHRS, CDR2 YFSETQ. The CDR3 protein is CASSPGGNQPQHF. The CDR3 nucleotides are TGCGCCAGCAGTCCCGGGGGAAATCAGCCCCAGCATTTT. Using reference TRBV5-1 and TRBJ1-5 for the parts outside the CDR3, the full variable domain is KAGVTQTPRYLIKTRGQQVTLSCSPISGHRSVSWYQQTPGQGLQFLFEYFSETQRNKGNFPGRFSGRQFSNSRSEMNVSTLELGDSALYLCASSPGGNQPQHFGDGTRLSIL.

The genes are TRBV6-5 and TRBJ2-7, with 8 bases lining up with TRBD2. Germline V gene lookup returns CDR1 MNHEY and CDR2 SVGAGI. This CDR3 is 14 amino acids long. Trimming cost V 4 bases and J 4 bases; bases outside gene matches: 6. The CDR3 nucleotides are TGTGCCAGCAGTTCGAGCGGGAGCCTATACGAGCAGTACTTC. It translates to CASSSSGSLYEQYF.

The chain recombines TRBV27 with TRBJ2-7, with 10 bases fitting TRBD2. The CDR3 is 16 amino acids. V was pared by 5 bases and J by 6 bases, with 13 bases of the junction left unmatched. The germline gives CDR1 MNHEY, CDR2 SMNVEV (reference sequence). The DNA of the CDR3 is TGTGCCAGCAGTCCCCTACAGCGGGAGGGCTCGCGCGAGCAGTACTTC. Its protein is CASSPLQREGSREQYF.

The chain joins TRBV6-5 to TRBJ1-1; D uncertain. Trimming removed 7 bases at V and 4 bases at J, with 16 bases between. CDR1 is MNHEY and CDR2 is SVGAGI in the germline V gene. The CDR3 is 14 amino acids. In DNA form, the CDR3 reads TGTGCCAGCACCCCTCCCCCGGGAGTCACTGAAGCTTTCTTT. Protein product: CASTPPPGVTEAFF.

In nucleotides, the CDR3 is TGTGCCAGCAGCTGGGGTAGTGGCTACACCTTC. Residues: CASSWGSGYTF. The chain couples TRBV3-1 (or the pseudogene TRBV3-2) to TRBJ1-2; D unresolved. Trimming stripped 5 bases from V and 7 bases from J, with 8 bases between. Germline CDR1 LGHDT, CDR2 YNNKEL (reference sequence). CDR3 length: 11 residues.

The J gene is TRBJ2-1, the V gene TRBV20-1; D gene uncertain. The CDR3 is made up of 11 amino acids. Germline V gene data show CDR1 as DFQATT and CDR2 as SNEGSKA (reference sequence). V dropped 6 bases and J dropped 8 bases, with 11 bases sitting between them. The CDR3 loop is CSAFLRDEQFF. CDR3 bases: TGCAGTGCCTTCTTACGTGATGAGCAGTTCTTC.

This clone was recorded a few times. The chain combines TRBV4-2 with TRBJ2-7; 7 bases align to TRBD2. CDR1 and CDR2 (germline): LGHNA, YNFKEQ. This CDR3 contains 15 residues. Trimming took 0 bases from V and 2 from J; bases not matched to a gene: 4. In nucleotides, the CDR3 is TGTGCCAGCAGCCAAGAAGAGCGGGGCGCCTACGAGCAGTACTTC. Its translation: CASSQEERGAYEQYF.

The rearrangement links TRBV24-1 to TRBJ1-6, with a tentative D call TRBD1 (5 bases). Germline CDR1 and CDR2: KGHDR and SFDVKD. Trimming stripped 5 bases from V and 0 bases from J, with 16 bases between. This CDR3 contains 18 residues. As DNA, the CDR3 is TGTGCCACCAGTGCCGCAGGCTCCAGGGACTCCTATAATTCACCCCTCCACTTT. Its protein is CATSAAGSRDSYNSPLHF.

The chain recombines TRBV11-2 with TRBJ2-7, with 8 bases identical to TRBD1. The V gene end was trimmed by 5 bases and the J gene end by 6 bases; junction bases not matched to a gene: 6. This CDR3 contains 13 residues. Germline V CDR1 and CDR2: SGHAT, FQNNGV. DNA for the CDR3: TGTGCCAGCAGCCCCCAGGGGGCCGGCGAGCAGTACTTC. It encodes CASSPQGAGEQYF.

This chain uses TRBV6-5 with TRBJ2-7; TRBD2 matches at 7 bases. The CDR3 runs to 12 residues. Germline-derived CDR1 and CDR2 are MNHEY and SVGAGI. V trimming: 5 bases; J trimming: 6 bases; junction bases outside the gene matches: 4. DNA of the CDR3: TGTGCCAGCAGTCTCTTAGCGGGCGAGCAGTACTTC. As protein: CASSLLAGEQYF.

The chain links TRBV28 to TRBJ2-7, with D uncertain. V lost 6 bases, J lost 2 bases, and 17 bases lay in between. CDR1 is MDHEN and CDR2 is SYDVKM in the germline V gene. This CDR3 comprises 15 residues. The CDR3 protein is CASRKRRATTYEQYF. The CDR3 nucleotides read TGTGCCAGCAGAAAGAGACGGGCTACTACCTACGAGCAGTACTTC.

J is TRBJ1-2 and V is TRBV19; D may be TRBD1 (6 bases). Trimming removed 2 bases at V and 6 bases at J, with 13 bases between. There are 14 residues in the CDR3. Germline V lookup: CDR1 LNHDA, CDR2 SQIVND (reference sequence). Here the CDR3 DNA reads TGTGCCAGTAGTATACAGGGGAGTGGCGATGGCTACACCTTC. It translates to CASSIQGSGDGYTF. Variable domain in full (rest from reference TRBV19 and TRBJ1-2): DGGITQSPKYLFRKEGQNVTLSCEQNLNHDAMYWYRQDPGQGLRLIYYSQIVNDFQKGDIAEGYSVSREKKESFPLTVTSAQKNPTAFYLCASSIQGSGDGYTFGSGTRLTVV.

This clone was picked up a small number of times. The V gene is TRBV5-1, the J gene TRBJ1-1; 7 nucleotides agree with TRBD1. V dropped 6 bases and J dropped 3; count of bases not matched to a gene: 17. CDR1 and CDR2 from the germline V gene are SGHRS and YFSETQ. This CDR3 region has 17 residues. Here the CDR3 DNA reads TGCGCCAGCACTCCGGGACAGCCCGTGGGGGGGGACACTGAAGCTTTCTTT. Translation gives CASTPGQPVGGDTEAFF.

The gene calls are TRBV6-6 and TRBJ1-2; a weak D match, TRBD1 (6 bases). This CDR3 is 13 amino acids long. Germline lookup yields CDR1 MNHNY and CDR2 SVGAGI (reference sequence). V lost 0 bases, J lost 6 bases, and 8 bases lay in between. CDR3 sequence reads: CASSYSRTDGYTF. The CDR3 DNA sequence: TGTGCCAGCAGTTACTCGAGGACAGATGGCTACACCTTC.

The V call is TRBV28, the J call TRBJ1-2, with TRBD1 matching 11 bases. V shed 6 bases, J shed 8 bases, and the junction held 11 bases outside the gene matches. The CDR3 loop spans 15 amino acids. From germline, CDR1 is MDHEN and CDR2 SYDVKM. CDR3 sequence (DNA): TGTGCCAGCAGAAGGACAGGGGGCGAGTCTCGGGGCTACACCTTC. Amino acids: CASRRTGGESRGYTF.

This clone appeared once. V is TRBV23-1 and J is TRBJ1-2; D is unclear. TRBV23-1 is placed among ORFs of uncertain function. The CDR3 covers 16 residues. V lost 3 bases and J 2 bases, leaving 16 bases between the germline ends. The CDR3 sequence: CASSHPGRGWNYGYTF. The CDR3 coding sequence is TGCGCCAGCAGTCACCCAGGACGGGGATGGAACTATGGCTACACCTTC.

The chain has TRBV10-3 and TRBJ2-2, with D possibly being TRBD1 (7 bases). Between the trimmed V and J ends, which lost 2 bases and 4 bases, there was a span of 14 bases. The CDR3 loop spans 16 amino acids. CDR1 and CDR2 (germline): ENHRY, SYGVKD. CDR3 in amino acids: CAISEKAGGLTGELFF. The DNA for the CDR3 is TGTGCCATCAGTGAGAAGGCAGGGGGGCTCACCGGGGAGCTGTTTTTT.

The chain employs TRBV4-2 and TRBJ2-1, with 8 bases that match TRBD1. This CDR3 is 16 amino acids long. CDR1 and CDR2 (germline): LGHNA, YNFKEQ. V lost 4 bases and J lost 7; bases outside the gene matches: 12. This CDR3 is CASSPLDPGGANEQFF. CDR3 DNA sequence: TGTGCCAGCAGCCCTCTAGATCCAGGGGGCGCGAATGAGCAGTTCTTC.

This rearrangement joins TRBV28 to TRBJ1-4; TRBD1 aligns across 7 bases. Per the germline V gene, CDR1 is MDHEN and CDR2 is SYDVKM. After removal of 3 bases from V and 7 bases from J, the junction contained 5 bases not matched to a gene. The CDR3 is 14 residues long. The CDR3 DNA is TGTGCCAGCAGTTTGTCGACAGGGCTTGAAAAACTGTTTTTT. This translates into CASSLSTGLEKLFF.

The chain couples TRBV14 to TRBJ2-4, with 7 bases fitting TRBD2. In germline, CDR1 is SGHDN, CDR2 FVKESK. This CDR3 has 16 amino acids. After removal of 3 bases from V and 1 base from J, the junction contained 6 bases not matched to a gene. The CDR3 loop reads CASSHTGGAAKNIQYF. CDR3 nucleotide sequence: TGTGCCAGCAGCCATACGGGGGGAGCTGCCAAAAACATTCAGTACTTC.

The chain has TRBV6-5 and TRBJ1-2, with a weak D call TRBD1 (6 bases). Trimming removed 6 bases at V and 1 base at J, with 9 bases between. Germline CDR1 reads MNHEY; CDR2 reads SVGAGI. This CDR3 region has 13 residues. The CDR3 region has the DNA TGTGCCAGCAGCCTACAGGGTAACTATGGCTACACCTTC. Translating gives CASSLQGNYGYTF.

The CDR3, as DNA: TGCGCCAGCAGCCCCGGAACAGGGGCGACTTCCTACGAGCAGTACTTC. Translating it yields CASSPGTGATSYEQYF. This chain connects TRBV5-1 to TRBJ2-7; 7 positions agree with TRBD1. Germline V gene sequence: CDR1 SGHRS, CDR2 YFSETQ. The CDR3 sequence is 16 residues long. J gave up 1 base and V 4 bases, and 11 bases lay outside the gene matches.

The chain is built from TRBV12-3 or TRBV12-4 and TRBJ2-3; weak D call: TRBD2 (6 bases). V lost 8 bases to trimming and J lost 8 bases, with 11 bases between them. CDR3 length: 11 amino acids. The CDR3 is CASAGSRTQYF. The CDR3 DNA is TGTGCCAGCGCGGGAAGCCGTACGCAGTATTTT.